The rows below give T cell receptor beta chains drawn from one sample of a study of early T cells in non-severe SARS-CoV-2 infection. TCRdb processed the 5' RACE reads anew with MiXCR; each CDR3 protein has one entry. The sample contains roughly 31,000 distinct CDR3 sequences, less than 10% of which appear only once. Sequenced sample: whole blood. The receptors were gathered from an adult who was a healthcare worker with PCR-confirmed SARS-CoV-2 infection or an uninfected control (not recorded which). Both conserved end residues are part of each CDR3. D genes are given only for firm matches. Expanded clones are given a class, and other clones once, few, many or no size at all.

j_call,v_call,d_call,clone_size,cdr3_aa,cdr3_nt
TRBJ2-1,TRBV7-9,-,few,CASSLAYGTGEQFF,TGTGCCAGCAGCTTAGCGTACGGAACTGGTGAGCAGTTCTTC
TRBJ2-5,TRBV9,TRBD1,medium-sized,CASSVAYRGETQYF,TGTGCCAGCAGCGTAGCGTACAGGGGTGAGACCCAGTACTTC
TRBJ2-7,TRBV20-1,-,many,CSAGLFQNEQYF,TGCAGCGCAGGTCTATTTCAAAACGAACAGTACTTC
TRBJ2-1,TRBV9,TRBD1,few,CASSPRTGGLEQFF,TGTGCCAGCAGCCCTCGGACAGGGGGCCTTGAGCAGTTCTTC
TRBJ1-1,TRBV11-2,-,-,CASSFSETEAFF,TGTGCCAGCAGCTTTTCCGAGACAGAAGCTTTCTTT
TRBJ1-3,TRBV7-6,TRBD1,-,CASSLSGTVSGNTIYF,TGTGCCAGCAGCTTATCCGGGACAGTGAGTGGAAACACCATATATTTT
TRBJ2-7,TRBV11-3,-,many,CASRHGVSSSYEQYF,TGTGCCAGCAGACACGGGGTCTCAAGCTCCTACGAGCAGTACTTC
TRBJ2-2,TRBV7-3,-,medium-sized,CASSLKGITGELFF,TGTGCCAGCAGCTTAAAAGGGATCACCGGGGAGCTGTTTTTT
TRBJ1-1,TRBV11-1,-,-,CASSLEGITEAFF,TGTGCCAGCAGCCTAGAGGGGATAACTGAAGCTTTCTTT
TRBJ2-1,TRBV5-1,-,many,CASSLQASKMAHEQFF,TGCGCCAGCAGCTTGCAGGCTAGCAAAATGGCTCATGAGCAGTTCTTC
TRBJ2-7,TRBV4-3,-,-,CASTSRDTTYEQYF,TGCGCCAGCACTTCACGGGACACGACCTACGAGCAGTACTTC
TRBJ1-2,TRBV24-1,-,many,CATSQSDSGVYTF,TGTGCCACCAGTCAGAGTGACAGCGGGGTATACACCTTC
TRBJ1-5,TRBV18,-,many,CASSPGMGQPQHF,TGTGCCAGCTCACCAGGGATGGGGCAGCCCCAGCATTTT
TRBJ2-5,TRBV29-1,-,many,CSVDRGEETQYF,TGCAGCGTTGACCGGGGTGAAGAGACCCAGTACTTC
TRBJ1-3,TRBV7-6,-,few,CASSLAGAGNTIYF,TGTGCCAGCAGCTTAGCAGGGGCCGGAAACACCATATATTTT
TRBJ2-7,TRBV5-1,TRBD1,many,CASSTLDRGPGEQYF,TGCGCCAGCAGCACACTGGACAGGGGGCCGGGCGAGCAGTACTTC